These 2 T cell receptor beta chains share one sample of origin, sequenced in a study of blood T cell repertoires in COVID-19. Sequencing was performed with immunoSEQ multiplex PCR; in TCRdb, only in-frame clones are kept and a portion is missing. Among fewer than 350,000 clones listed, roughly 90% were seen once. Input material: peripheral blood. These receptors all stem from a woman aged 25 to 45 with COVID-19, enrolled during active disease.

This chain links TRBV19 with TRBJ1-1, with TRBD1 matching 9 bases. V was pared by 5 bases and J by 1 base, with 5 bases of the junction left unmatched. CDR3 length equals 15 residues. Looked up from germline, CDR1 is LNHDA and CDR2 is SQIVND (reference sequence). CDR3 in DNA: TGTGCCAGTAGTTTACAACAGGGGGCGAACACTGAAGCTTTCTTT. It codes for CASSLQQGANTEAFF.

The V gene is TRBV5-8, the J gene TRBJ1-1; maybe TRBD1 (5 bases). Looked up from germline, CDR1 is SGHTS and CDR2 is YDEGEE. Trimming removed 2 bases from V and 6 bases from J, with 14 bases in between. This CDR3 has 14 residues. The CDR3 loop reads CASSLTGGSPEAFF. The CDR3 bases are TGTGCCAGCAGCTTAACCGGGGGGTCGCCTGAAGCTTTCTTT.